The sequence of this T cell receptor beta chain was determined in a study of early T cells in non-severe SARS-CoV-2 infection. Across the whole study: Investigators sequenced bulk RNA drawn from unsorted whole blood, and chains remained unpaired. The study's findings and limits: VDJdb matches were skewed toward anti-spike CD8 T cell responses.

Germline CDR1 is SGHTA and CDR2 is FQGNSA. Deletions cut 5 bases from V and 4 bases from J, with 17 bases between. This CDR3 has 15 residues. This clonotype was detected ten times or more. Its specificity is unknown. Attachment of unique molecular identifiers to individual cDNA molecules was performed. MiXCR, run by TCRdb on the 5' RACE reads, gives a single entry per CDR3 protein. The sample includes about 48,000 distinct CDR3 sequences, around 10% of them seen just once. The chain combines TRBV7-2 with TRBJ1-1; a possible D gene is TRBD1 (6 bases). The sequence came from an adult who was a healthcare worker with PCR-confirmed SARS-CoV-2 infection or an uninfected control (not recorded which). Sequenced material: whole blood. This chain's CDR3 is CASSPGAGVSTEAFF. For the CDR3, the DNA is TGTGCCAGCAGCCCAGGGGCAGGGGTGAGCACTGAAGCTTTCTTT.